Below, one T cell receptor beta chain is given with its context. The data were taken from a study of cytomegalovirus exposure and HLA in healthy donors. Researchers ran the PCR with 60 Vbeta and 13 Jbeta primers. The repertoire was sequenced with immunoSEQ multiplex PCR; TCRdb's copy has only in-frame clones and lacks some. Altogether some 100,000 clones are present, roughly 74% being singletons, with the ten largest covering roughly 13%. The CDR3 extends over 14 amino acids. Per germline, CDR1 LGHNA and CDR2 YSLEER. V shed 2 bases, J shed 5 bases, and the junction held 4 bases outside the gene matches.

This receptor was identified in a woman aged 70-85 years in good health and CMV-seropositive. Input material: PBMCs. The chain combines TRBV4-3 with TRBJ1-1, with TRBD1 matching 8 bases. The CDR3 nucleotides are TGCGCCAGCAGCCAATCAGGGACAGGAACTGAAGCTTTCTTT. Its protein is CASSQSGTGTEAFF.